The 31 T cell receptor beta chains below all came from one sample that was sequenced in a study of blood T cells in healthy people across ages (dated by TCRdb to about 2015). The receptor library was made with 5' RACE. Sequencer: Illumina HiSeq 2500. A second PCR of about 6 to 12 cycles was run with a J-beta primer mix and a sample-barcoded 5' primer. The public reads were reprocessed in TCRdb via fastp at Q25 and MiXCR, keeping in-frame beta chains. Rows merge per CDR3 protein into single entries with the most common DNA and genes. The sample yields 550,000 to 800,000 distinct CDR3 sequences; more than 20% were counted once. In total, the top ten clones hold roughly 3.9% of the sample. The sequenced material came from blood. All receptors come from a man aged 70-80 years in good health.

The chain uses TRBV3-1 and TRBJ1-3; D gene ambiguous. V lost 7 bases, J lost 0 bases, and 10 bases lay in between. Per the germline V gene, CDR1 is LGHDT and CDR2 is YNNKEL (reference sequence). This CDR3 comprises 14 residues. CDR3 loop: CASTFGSSGNTIYF. Written as DNA, the CDR3 is TGTGCCAGCACCTTCGGGTCCTCTGGAAACACCATATATTTT.

This chain joins TRBV5-4 and TRBJ2-7; TRBD2 might be the D (5 bases). Germline V lookup: CDR1 SGHNT, CDR2 YYREEE (reference sequence). The CDR3 spans 14 residues. Trimming pared 1 base from V and 6 bases from J, leaving 14 bases between. The CDR3 protein is CASSLNTGSSEQYF. DNA for the CDR3: TGTGCCAGCAGCTTGAACACTGGGAGCTCCGAGCAGTACTTC.

This chain joins TRBV28 and TRBJ2-6; D unresolved. Germline assignment: CDR1 MDHEN and CDR2 SYDVKM. This CDR3 is 12 amino acids long. The CDR3 coding sequence is TGTGCAACAAGGGCTGGGGCCAACGTCCTGACTTTC. The encoded protein is CATRAGANVLTF. The full variable domain, completed using reference TRBV28 and TRBJ2-6, is DVKVTQSSRYLVKRTGEKVFLECVQDMDHENMFWYRQDPGLGLRLIYFSYDVKMKEKGDIPEGYSVSREKKERFSLILESASTNQTSMYLCATRAGANVLTFGAGSRLTVL.

V gene TRBV27 combines with J gene TRBJ2-1; 11 bases map to TRBD2. The V and J ends lost 3 bases and 8 bases, in that order; junction bases with no gene match: 3. Germline assignment: CDR1 MNHEY and CDR2 SMNVEV (reference sequence). The CDR3 covers 14 residues. The CDR3, as DNA: TGTGCCAGCAGTTTCTTACTAGCGGGAGATGAGCAGTTCTTC. As protein: CASSFLLAGDEQFF.

This rearrangement joins TRBV9 to TRBJ1-1, with a weak D call TRBD1 (5 bases). Trimming took off 4 bases at V and 3 bases at J, with 13 bases between the two ends. The CDR3 totals 14 residues. Germline-derived CDR1 and CDR2 are SGDLS and YYNGEE. The CDR3 nucleotides read TGTGCCAGCAGCTATGGGGCTCGGGACACTGAAGCTTTCTTT. Translated: CASSYGARDTEAFF.

This clonotype was counted a few times. The chain combines TRBV20-1 with TRBJ1-5; 7 bases agree with TRBD1. After removal of 1 base from V and 2 bases from J, the junction contained 11 bases not matched to a gene. This CDR3 region has 17 residues. Looked up from germline, CDR1 is DFQATT and CDR2 is SNEGSKA (reference sequence). The CDR3, as DNA: TGCAGTGCTAGAGCCCCCGACAGGGCTTACCGCAATCAGCCCCAGCATTTT. Translation gives CSARAPDRAYRNQPQHF.

This clonotype was seen a handful of times. The J gene is TRBJ2-1, the V gene TRBV19; 7 bases line up with TRBD1. Germline values: CDR1 LNHDA, CDR2 SQIVND (reference sequence). V lost 6 bases and J lost 3; bases outside the gene matches: 8. There are 15 residues in the CDR3. DNA for the CDR3: TGTGCCAGTAGAAAGACAGGGACCCTCTACAATGAGCAGTTCTTC. Protein product: CASRKTGTLYNEQFF.

This chain connects TRBV20-1 to TRBJ2-5; 11 bases fit TRBD1. Germline V CDR1 and CDR2: DFQATT, SNEGSKA (reference sequence). V was clipped by 2 bases and J by 4 bases; unmatched bases: 6. This CDR3 region has 15 residues. CDR3 nucleotides: TGCAGTGCTAGACGGACAGGGGGCGCAGTAGAGACCCAGTACTTC. This translates into CSARRTGGAVETQYF.

The V gene is TRBV5-1, the J gene TRBJ2-7; D might be TRBD2 (5 bases). V lost 3 bases, J lost 3 bases, and 16 bases lay in between. CDR3 size: 15 residues. Germline CDR1 and CDR2: SGHRS and YFSETQ. The CDR3 coding sequence is TGCGCCAGCAGCTCATTTATCGGGAAGATCTACGAGCAGTACTTC. It yields the protein CASSSFIGKIYEQYF. The complete variable domain, with remaining parts taken from reference TRBV5-1 and TRBJ2-7, reads KAGVTQTPRYLIKTRGQQVTLSCSPISGHRSVSWYQQTPGQGLQFLFEYFSETQRNKGNFPGRFSGRQFSNSRSEMNVSTLELGDSALYLCASSSFIGKIYEQYFGPGTRLTVT.

This clonotype was recorded a few times. The chain's CDR3 is CSVGQGGYGYTF. DNA for the CDR3: TGCAGCGTCGGACAGGGAGGCTATGGCTACACCTTC. The chain couples TRBV29-1 to TRBJ1-2, with 8 bases lining up with TRBD1. Germline CDR1 SQVTM, CDR2 ANQGSEA. V gave up 6 bases and J gave up 4 bases; unmatched junction bases: 4. This CDR3 is 12 amino acids long.

The rearrangement joins TRBV20-1 to TRBJ2-7, with TRBD1 as a possible D gene (6 bases). CDR1 and CDR2 from the germline V gene are DFQATT and SNEGSKA (reference sequence). Trimming removed 1 base at V and 5 bases at J, with 15 bases between. The CDR3 is made up of 14 amino acids. The DNA for the CDR3 is TGCAGTGCTAGAGCGTTGGGGGCTAGCAACGAGCAGTACTTC. Its protein is CSARALGASNEQYF.

This sequence joins TRBV6-1 and TRBJ1-1, with no clear D. The CDR3 sequence is 14 residues long. V was trimmed by 11 bases and J by 7 bases, leaving 23 bases between them. Per germline, CDR1 MNHNS and CDR2 SASEGT. For the CDR3, the DNA is TGTGCCGGCAATGATCTGGCGAGTCACAGTGAAGCTTTCTTT. Protein product: CAGNDLASHSEAFF.

V and J are TRBV12-3 or TRBV12-4 and TRBJ2-7, with 9 bases matching TRBD1. V trimming: 10 bases; J trimming: 7 bases; junction bases outside the gene matches: 17. The CDR3 is 15 amino acids. The CDR3 nucleotides read TGTGCCACTTCTTACACGGGACAGGGCGTGTGGGAGCAGTACTTC. Translation gives CATSYTGQGVWEQYF.

This clonotype was counted between two and nine times. This chain connects TRBV24-1 to TRBJ2-2; D tentatively fits TRBD1 or TRBD2 (6 bases each). V lost 5 bases and J 6 bases, leaving 21 bases between the germline ends. The CDR3 spans 17 residues. Germline CDR1 reads KGHDR; CDR2 reads SFDVKD. The CDR3 here is CATSAPGGGTSSGELFF. CDR3 DNA sequence: TGTGCCACCAGTGCCCCCGGAGGGGGAACCTCGTCCGGGGAGCTGTTTTTT.

In its sample, this clonotype was seen many times. V gene TRBV12-3 or TRBV12-4 combines with J gene TRBJ2-4, with 9 positions matching TRBD1. Trimming removed 6 bases from V and 1 base from J; junction bases left unmatched: 10. CDR3 length: 17 residues. CDR3 nucleotide sequence: TGTGCCAGCAGACCCGGGACAGGGATGACGGCCAAAAACATTCAGTACTTC. Residues: CASRPGTGMTAKNIQYF.

The V and J genes are TRBV29-1 and TRBJ2-1, with D perhaps TRBD2 (6 bases). Germline CDR1 SQVTM, CDR2 ANQGSEA. The CDR3 is 15 residues long. Trimming shortened V by 4 bases and J by 0 bases, and 13 bases separated the two germline ends. Written as DNA, the CDR3 is TGCAGCGTTGGCGCTAGCGTGAGCTCCTACAATGAGCAGTTCTTC. Translation: CSVGASVSSYNEQFF.

The chain employs TRBV28 and TRBJ2-5; the match to TRBD2 covers 8 bases. Judging by the DNA end, TRBJ2-1 fits better; the J call may be wrong. This CDR3 has 15 amino acids. CDR1 and CDR2 from the germline V gene are MDHEN and SYDVKM. The CDR3 nucleotides read TGTGCCAGCAGTTTATCGGCGGGAGGAAACAATGAGCAGTTCTTC. It codes for CASSLSAGGNNEQFF.

The sample holds a few counts of this clonotype. This chain uses TRBV2 with TRBJ1-2; a possible D gene is TRBD1 (5 bases). The CDR3 covers 12 residues. V lost 8 bases and J 5 bases, leaving 12 bases between the germline ends. Germline V gene data show CDR1 as SNHLY and CDR2 as FYNNEI. In DNA form, the CDR3 reads TGTGCCAGCCGGACAACAATTTATGGCTACACCTTC. Its protein product is CASRTTIYGYTF. Together with reference TRBV2 and TRBJ1-2, the CDR3 gives the full variable domain: EPEVTQTPSHQVTQMGQEVILRCVPISNHLYFYWYRQILGQKVEFLVSFYNNEISEKSEIFDDQFSVERPDGSNFTLKIRSTKLEDSAMYFCASRTTIYGYTFGSGTRLTVV.

The CDR3 sequence is CASSLYEEYGYTF. CDR3 bases: TGTGCCAGCAGCTTATATGAGGAGTATGGCTACACCTTC. This chain links TRBV7-9 with TRBJ1-2; no clear D. Germline values: CDR1 SEHNR, CDR2 FQNEAQ (reference sequence). The V and J ends lost 2 bases and 5 bases respectively, with 9 bases between them. The CDR3 is 13 amino acids.

Comment on this clonotype: Germline is not matched at one junction end, which may reflect a read error. The chain links TRBV5-1 to TRBJ1-1; maybe TRBD1 (6 bases). This CDR3 has 13 residues. CDR1 and CDR2 from the germline V gene are SGHRS and YFSETQ. CDR3 amino acids: CPSSSKQGTEAFF. CDR3 nucleotide sequence: TGTCCCAGCAGCTCAAAACAGGGCACTGAAGCTTTCTTT.

V gene TRBV27 combines with J gene TRBJ2-3; possible D gene TRBD1, 5 bases. The V end was cut by 5 bases, the J end by 1 base, with 13 bases between. Germline values: CDR1 MNHEY, CDR2 SMNVEV (reference sequence). This CDR3 is 15 amino acids long. The CDR3 spells CASSVSQGGTDTQYF. The CDR3 coding sequence is TGTGCCAGCAGTGTGTCGCAGGGTGGCACAGATACGCAGTATTTT.

With regard to this clonotype: Compared with germline, one end of the junction differs, possibly owing to a read error. The CDR3 coding sequence is TGTACCAGCAGCCAAGGGACTAGCGGGAAACAAGAGACCCAGTACTTC. This translates into CTSSQGTSGKQETQYF. The rearrangement joins TRBV7-9 to TRBJ2-5; 13 nucleotides agree with TRBD2. Germline V gene data show CDR1 as SEHNR and CDR2 as FQNEAQ (reference sequence). The CDR3 consists of 16 residues.

In its sample, this clonotype was seen a few times. The rearrangement links TRBV15 to TRBJ2-1, with D unresolved. The better agreement between TRBJ2-7 and the DNA end casts doubt on the J call. Germline V gives CDR1 LNHNV, CDR2 YYDKDF (reference sequence). The CDR3 has 13 residues. In DNA, the CDR3 is TGTGCCACCAGCAGAGATCAGAGCTACGAGCAGTACTTC. This gives the protein CATSRDQSYEQYF.

This clonotype was detected only a few times. The J gene is TRBJ1-5, the V gene TRBV29-1; TRBD1 is a possible D gene (5 bases). V shed 7 bases and J shed 2 bases, with 12 bases lying between them. Germline lookup yields CDR1 SQVTM and CDR2 ANQGSEA. This CDR3 spans 13 amino acids. The CDR3: CSAGGYGNQPQHF. The CDR3 region has the DNA TGCAGCGCGGGGGGTTATGGCAATCAGCCCCAGCATTTT.

V usage is TRBV6-5 and J usage is TRBJ2-3; the D call may be TRBD1 or TRBD2 (5 bases each). The V end was cut by 5 bases, the J end by 7 bases, with 16 bases between. Germline assignment: CDR1 MNHEY and CDR2 SVGAGI. The CDR3 extends over 14 amino acids. The CDR3 DNA reads as TGTGCCAGCAGTAAAGGGACCCGTGGATATACGCAGTATTTT. The encoded protein is CASSKGTRGYTQYF.

This clonotype was seen a few times. The chain combines TRBV6-1 with TRBJ2-7; 13 bases agree with TRBD2. The CDR3 length is 15 residues. Germline V gene lookup returns CDR1 MNHNS and CDR2 SASEGT. J was trimmed by 7 bases and V by 4 bases; bases with no gene match: 7. This chain's CDR3 is CASSVGLAGASEQYF. The CDR3 DNA follows: TGTGCCAGCAGTGTAGGACTAGCGGGAGCGTCTGAGCAGTACTTC.

Turning to this clonotype: The CDR3 does not end in the conserved phenylalanine or tryptophan, so this is likely a read error. The chain employs TRBV7-3 and TRBJ2-4; 8 bases are a match to TRBD1. CDR3 length: 14 amino acids. The V gene's germline CDR1 is SGHTA and CDR2 FQGTGA. The CDR3 reads CAGSQGQGKNIQYC. The CDR3 DNA reads TGTGCCGGCAGCCAAGGACAGGGCAAAAACATTCAGTACTGC.

V is TRBV15 and J is TRBJ2-7, with no clear D. The CDR3 runs to 13 residues. Trimming took 2 bases from V and 4 from J, leaving 9 bases between them. In germline, CDR1 is LNHNV, CDR2 YYDKDF (reference sequence). CDR3 protein: CATSRPPTYEQYF. CDR3 nucleotide sequence: TGTGCCACCAGCAGACCCCCCACTTACGAGCAGTACTTC.

This clonotype was detected once. The DNA for the CDR3 is TGTGCCAGCAGGGACCAGGGGAATGAGCAGTTCTTC. Amino acids: CASRDQGNEQFF. This chain joins TRBV7-9 and TRBJ2-1, with D possibly matching TRBD1 (6 bases). With 6 bases removed from V and 7 bases from J, the gap between germline ends came to 10 bases. The CDR3 loop spans 12 amino acids. From germline, CDR1 is SEHNR and CDR2 FQNEAQ (reference sequence).

This clonotype was recorded a few times. V gene TRBV3-1 combines with J gene TRBJ2-2, with D hard to call. In germline, CDR1 is LGHDT, CDR2 YNNKEL (reference sequence). The CDR3 covers 13 residues. Trimming took 1 base from V and 4 from J, leaving 4 bases between them. CDR3 protein: CASSQASTGELFF. The DNA for the CDR3 is TGTGCCAGCAGCCAAGCATCCACCGGGGAGCTGTTTTTT. The full variable domain, its missing parts supplied by reference TRBV3-1 and TRBJ2-2, is DTAVSQTPKYLVTQMGNDKSIKCEQNLGHDTMYWYKQDSKKFLKIMFSYNNKELIINETVPNRFSPKSPDKAHLNLHINSLELGDSAVYFCASSQASTGELFFGEGSRLTVL.

The chain is built from TRBV6-5 and TRBJ1-2, with a weak D call TRBD1 (5 bases). Trimming left V 6 bases short and J 3 bases short, with 8 bases between. The CDR3 extends over 12 amino acids. Germline V CDR1 and CDR2: MNHEY, SVGAGI. In DNA form, the CDR3 reads TGTGCCAGCAGGCAGGGCGACTATGGCTACACCTTC. Its translation: CASRQGDYGYTF.